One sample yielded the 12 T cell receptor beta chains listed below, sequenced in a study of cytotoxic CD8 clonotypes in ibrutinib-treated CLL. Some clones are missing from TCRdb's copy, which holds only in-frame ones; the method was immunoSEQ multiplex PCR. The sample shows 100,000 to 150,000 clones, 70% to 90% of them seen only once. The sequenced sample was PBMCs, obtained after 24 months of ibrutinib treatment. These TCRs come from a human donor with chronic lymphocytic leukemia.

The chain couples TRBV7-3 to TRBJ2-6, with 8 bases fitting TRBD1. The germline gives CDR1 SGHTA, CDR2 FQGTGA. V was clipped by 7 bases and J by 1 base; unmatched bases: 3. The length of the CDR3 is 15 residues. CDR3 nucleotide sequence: TGTGCCAGCACGAGGACAGGGTCTGGGGCCAACGTCCTGACTTTC. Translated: CASTRTGSGANVLTF.

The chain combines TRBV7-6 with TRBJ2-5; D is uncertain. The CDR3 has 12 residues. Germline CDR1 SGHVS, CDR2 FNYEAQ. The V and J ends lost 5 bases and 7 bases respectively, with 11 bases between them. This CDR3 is CASSPSGWTQYF. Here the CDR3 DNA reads TGTGCCAGCAGCCCTTCCGGTTGGACCCAGTACTTC.

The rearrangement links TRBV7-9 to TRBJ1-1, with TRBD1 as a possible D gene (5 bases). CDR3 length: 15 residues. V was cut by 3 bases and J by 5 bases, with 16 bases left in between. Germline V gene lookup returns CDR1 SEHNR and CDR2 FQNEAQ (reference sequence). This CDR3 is CASSFQGRALTEAFF. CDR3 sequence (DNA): TGTGCCAGCAGCTTTCAGGGTAGGGCCCTAACTGAAGCTTTCTTT. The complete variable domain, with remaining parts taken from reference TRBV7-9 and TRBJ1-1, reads DTGVSQNPRHKITKRGQNVTFRCDPISEHNRLYWYRQTLGQGPEFLTYFQNEAQLEKSRLLSDRFSAERPKGSFSTLEIQRTEQGDSAMYLCASSFQGRALTEAFFGQGTRLTVV.

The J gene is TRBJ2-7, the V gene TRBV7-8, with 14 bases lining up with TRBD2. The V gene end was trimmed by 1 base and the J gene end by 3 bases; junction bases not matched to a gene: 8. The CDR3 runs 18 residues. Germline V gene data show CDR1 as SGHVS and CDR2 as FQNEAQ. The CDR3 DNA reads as TGTGCCAGCAGCTTAGGAGGACTAGCGGGAGGAACCCACTACGAGCAGTACTTC. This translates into CASSLGGLAGGTHYEQYF.

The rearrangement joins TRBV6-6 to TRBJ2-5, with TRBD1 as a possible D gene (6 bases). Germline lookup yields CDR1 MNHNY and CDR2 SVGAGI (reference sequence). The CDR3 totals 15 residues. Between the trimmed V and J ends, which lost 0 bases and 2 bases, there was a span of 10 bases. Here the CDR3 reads CASSYSGTLQETQYF. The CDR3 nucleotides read TGTGCCAGCAGTTACTCCGGGACACTGCAAGAGACCCAGTACTTC.

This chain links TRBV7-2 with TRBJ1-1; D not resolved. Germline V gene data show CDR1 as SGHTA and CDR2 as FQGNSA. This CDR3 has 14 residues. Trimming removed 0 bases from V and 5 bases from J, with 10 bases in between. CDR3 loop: CASSLASGDTEAFF. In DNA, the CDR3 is TGTGCCAGCAGCTTAGCATCGGGTGATACTGAAGCTTTCTTT. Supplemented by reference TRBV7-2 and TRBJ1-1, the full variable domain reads GAGVSQSPSNKVTEKGKDVELRCDPISGHTALYWYRQSLGQGLEFLIYFQGNSAPDKSGLPSDRFSAERTGGSVSTLTIQRTQQEDSAVYLCASSLASGDTEAFFGQGTRLTVV.

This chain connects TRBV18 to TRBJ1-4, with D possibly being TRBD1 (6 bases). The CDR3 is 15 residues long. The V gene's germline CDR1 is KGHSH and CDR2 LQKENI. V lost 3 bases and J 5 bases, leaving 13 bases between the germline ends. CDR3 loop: CASSPIQGGNEKLFF. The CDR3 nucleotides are TGTGCCAGCTCACCTATACAGGGCGGCAATGAAAAACTGTTTTTT.

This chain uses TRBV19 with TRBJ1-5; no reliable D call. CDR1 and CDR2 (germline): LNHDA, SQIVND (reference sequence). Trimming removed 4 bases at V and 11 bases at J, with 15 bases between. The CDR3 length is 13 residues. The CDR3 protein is CASSTLALAAQHF. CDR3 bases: TGTGCCAGTAGTACCCTGGCCCTTGCGGCCCAGCATTTT. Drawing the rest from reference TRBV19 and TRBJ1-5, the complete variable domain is DGGITQSPKYLFRKEGQNVTLSCEQNLNHDAMYWYRQDPGQGLRLIYYSQIVNDFQKGDIAEGYSVSREKKESFPLTVTSAQKNPTAFYLCASSTLALAAQHFGDGTRLSIL.

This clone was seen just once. The CDR3 spells CASRADRGINTEAFF. The CDR3 coding sequence is TGTGCCAGCAGGGCGGACAGGGGAATTAACACTGAAGCTTTCTTT. V gene TRBV6-1 combines with J gene TRBJ1-1, with TRBD1 identical over 9 bases. Trimming removed 6 bases from V and 2 bases from J; junction bases left unmatched: 7. The CDR3 is 15 amino acids. CDR1 is MNHNS, CDR2 SASEGT, per germline.

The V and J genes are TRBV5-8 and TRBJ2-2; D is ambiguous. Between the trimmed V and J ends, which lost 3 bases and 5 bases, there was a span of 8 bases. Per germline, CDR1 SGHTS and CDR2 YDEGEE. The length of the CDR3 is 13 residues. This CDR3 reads CASSYDKTGELFF. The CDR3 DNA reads TGTGCCAGCAGCTACGATAAGACCGGGGAGCTGTTTTTT.

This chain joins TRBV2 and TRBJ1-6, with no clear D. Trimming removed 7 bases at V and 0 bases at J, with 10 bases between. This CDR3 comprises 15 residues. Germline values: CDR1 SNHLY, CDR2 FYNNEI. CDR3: CASKGEISYNSPLHF. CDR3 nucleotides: TGTGCCAGCAAGGGCGAAATCTCCTATAATTCACCCCTCCACTTT.

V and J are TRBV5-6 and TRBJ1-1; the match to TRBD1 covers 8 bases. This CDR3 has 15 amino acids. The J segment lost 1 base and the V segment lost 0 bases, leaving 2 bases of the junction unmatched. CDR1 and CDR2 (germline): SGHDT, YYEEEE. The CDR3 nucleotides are TGTGCCAGCAGCTTGGGGCAGGGGGCGAACACTGAAGCTTTCTTT. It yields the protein CASSLGQGANTEAFF. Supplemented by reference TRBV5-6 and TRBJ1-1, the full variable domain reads DAGVTQSPTHLIKTRGQQVTLRCSPKSGHDTVSWYQQALGQGPQFIFQYYEEEERQRGNFPDRFSGHQFPNYSSELNVNALLLGDSALYLCASSLGQGANTEAFFGQGTRLTVV.